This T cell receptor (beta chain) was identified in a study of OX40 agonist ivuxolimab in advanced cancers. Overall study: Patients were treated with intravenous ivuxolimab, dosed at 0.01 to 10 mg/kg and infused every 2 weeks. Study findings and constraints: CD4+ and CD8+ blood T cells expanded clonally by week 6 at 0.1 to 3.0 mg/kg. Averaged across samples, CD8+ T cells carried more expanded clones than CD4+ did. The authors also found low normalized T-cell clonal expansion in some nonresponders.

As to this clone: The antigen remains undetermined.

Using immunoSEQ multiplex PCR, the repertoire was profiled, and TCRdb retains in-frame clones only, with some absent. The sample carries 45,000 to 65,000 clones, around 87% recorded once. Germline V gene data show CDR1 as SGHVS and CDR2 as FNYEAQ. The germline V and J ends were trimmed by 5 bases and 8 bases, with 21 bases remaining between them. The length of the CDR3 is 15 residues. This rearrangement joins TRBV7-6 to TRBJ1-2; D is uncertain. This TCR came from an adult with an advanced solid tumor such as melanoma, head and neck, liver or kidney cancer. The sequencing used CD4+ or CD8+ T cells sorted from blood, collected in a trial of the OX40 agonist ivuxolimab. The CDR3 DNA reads TGTGCCAGCAGCCCGATGGCGGGTGGCCCGGAGGGCTACACCTTC. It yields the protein CASSPMAGGPEGYTF.